These 3 T cell receptor beta chains share one sample of origin, sequenced in a study of T-cell memory formation after mild COVID-19. TCRdb used MiXCR to reprocess the 5' RACE reads, holding one entry per CDR3 protein. The sample lists about 430,000 distinct CDR3 sequences, 24% occurring once. The sample consisted of PBMCs or a T cell subset sorted from them (not recorded which). The receptors shown here come from an adult woman who had mild COVID-19 (a few samples of this study predate the infection). Cell type and time point are not known.

The V call is TRBV3-1, the J call TRBJ2-1; 12 bases align to TRBD2. Germline-derived CDR1 and CDR2 are LGHDT and YNNKEL (reference sequence). The CDR3 has 17 amino acids. V lost 1 base and J lost 8; bases outside the gene matches: 9. In nucleotides, the CDR3 is TGTGCCAGCAGCCAAGGACTACTAGCGGGGGGATTCGATGAGCAGTTCTTC. Translation: CASSQGLLAGGFDEQFF.

This clonotype was observed a few times. The rearrangement uses TRBV5-1 and TRBJ2-7, with D maybe TRBD1 (7 bases). The CDR3 has 15 amino acids. In germline, CDR1 is SGHRS, CDR2 YFSETQ. V lost 4 bases, J lost 7 bases, and 21 bases lay in between. CDR3 protein: CASSTRGDSSLEQYF. The CDR3 DNA reads TGCGCCAGCAGCACCCGCGGGGACAGTTCATTAGAGCAGTACTTC. The variable domain in full, with the rest retrieved from reference TRBV5-1 and TRBJ2-7, is KAGVTQTPRYLIKTRGQQVTLSCSPISGHRSVSWYQQTPGQGLQFLFEYFSETQRNKGNFPGRFSGRQFSNSRSEMNVSTLELGDSALYLCASSTRGDSSLEQYFGPGTRLTVT.

Only a few counts were recorded for this clonotype. The rearrangement joins TRBV10-3 to TRBJ2-2, with 10 bases that match TRBD1. V dropped 2 bases and J dropped 4; count of bases not matched to a gene: 7. CDR3 size: 17 residues. Germline CDR1 ENHRY, CDR2 SYGVKD. Here the CDR3 reads CAISEPETGGGTGELFF. The CDR3 nucleotides read TGTGCCATCAGTGAGCCGGAGACAGGGGGCGGCACCGGGGAGCTGTTTTTT.